Reported below is one TCR beta chain. What it binds is not known. These data come from a study of shared clonotypes between healthy human individuals. Study-level points and caveats: Relative to clonotypes present in all four donors, those not shared had lower generation probabilities.

Here immunoSEQ multiplex PCR was the method, and the copy in TCRdb shows in-frame clones only, minus some. The sample lists roughly 500,000 clones, 95% to 96% occurring once. V lost 1 base, J lost 4 bases, and 7 bases lay in between. This CDR3 is built from 13 residues. Germline V gene data show CDR1 as SSHAT and CDR2 as FNYEAQ (reference sequence). The chain links TRBV7-7 to TRBJ2-5; D is ambiguous. Sequencing was carried out using naive CD4+ T cells sorted from blood. Documented subset: CD45RA+ positively selected. This receptor was taken from a woman under 40 in good health. The CDR3 coding sequence is TGTGCCAGCAGCTTAGGGGCGACAGAGACCCAGTACTTC. Its translation: CASSLGATETQYF. Based on the CDR3 plus reference TRBV7-7 and TRBJ2-5, the full variable domain is GAGVSQSPRYKVTKRGQDVTLRCDPISSHATLYWYQQALGQGPEFLTYFNYEAQPDKSGLPSDRFSAERPEGSISTLTIQRTEQRDSAMYRCASSLGATETQYFGPGTRLLVL.